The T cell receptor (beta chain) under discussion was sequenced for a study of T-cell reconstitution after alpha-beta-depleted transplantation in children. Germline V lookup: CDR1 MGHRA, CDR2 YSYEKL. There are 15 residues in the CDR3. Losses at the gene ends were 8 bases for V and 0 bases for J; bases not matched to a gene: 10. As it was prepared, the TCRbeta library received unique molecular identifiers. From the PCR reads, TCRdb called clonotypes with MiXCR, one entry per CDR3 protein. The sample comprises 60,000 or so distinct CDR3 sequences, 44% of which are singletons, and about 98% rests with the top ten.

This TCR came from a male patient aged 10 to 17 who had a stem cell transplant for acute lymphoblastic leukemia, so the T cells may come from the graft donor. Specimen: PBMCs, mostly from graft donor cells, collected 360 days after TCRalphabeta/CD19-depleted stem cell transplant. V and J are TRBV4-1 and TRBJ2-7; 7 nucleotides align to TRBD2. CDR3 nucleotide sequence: TGCGCCAGCTCCCTAGCGGACGGCAGCTCCTACGAGCAGTACTTC. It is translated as CASSLADGSSYEQYF.